This T cell receptor (beta chain) was observed in a study of cytomegalovirus exposure and HLA in healthy donors (dated 2017 in TCRdb). Broadly, across the study: The roughly 670 repertoires of the first cohort and the 95 to 150 validation repertoires were produced on the same platform, according to a later analysis. The study aimed to test whether signatures of past pathogen exposure could be identified by cataloging public T cell receptors. A separate validation cohort of about 110 different subjects was used in addition to the roughly 670-subject first cohort. High-throughput TCR immunosequencing, statistical association of individual TCRs with disease status, and machine learning were combined to predict cytomegalovirus infection status.

The library was obtained by the immunoSEQ multiplex PCR assay. Processing in the source paper ran as follows. A statistical classification framework was built to diagnose cytomegalovirus status from the catalog of TCR beta chain sequences. Held by TCRdb, this immuneACCESS table contains in-frame sequences only and omits some clones. Under half of the omission traces to an unresolved V gene where checked; the cause of the rest is unknown. That table gives V, J and clone size, and the DNA gave D and trimming. The sample yields around 250,000 clones; 90% were counted once. Around 3.1% of the sample is held by the ten biggest clonotypes. About this clone: Its antigen specificity is not known. Base qualities are missing; no much larger clone stands one base away.

Including the terminal cysteine and phenylalanine, the CDR3 comprises 14 residues. Only the CDR3 region is kept as DNA, spanning 42 bases read in frame from base 1. Trimming leaves V shorter by 0 bases and J shorter by 7 bases, with the junction holding 3 bases beyond the gene matches. The germline V gene provides CDR1 SGDLS and CDR2 YYNGEE. The donors were included in the validation cohort of some 120 subjects, a group kept apart from the roughly 690-subject first cohort. Results and caveats for the whole study, not just this receptor: Of the cluster scores, 85% to 95% were above 0 in a later analysis, which found that TCRs clustered in the first cohort also tended to co-occur in the 120 validation repertoires. The authors suggested that the approach could potentially be extended to other disease states and immunological phenotypes. While some public TCRs were present in many individuals, most TCR sequences turned up only very rarely across donors. Three of the identified cytomegalovirus-associated TCR beta chains were confirmed in vitro to be specific for cytomegalovirus antigens. The study gave a list of 150 to 200 TCR beta chains associated with cytomegalovirus. Cytomegalovirus status was reported to be diagnosed by the classifier with high specificity and sensitivity in both the original and validation cohorts. All 120 or so repertoires were used to score co-occurrence in the validation cohort in a later analysis, because that analysis had no HLA typing for the cohort.

Source material: PBMCs. The V and J genes are TRBV9 and TRBJ2-1; the junction holds 8 bases that match TRBD1. This sequence originates from a woman in her thirties in good health and CMV-seronegative. The CDR3 here reads CASSVGRGLNEQFF. At the DNA level, the sequence is TGTGCCAGCAGCGTAGGCAGGGGGCTTAATGAGCAGTTCTTC.